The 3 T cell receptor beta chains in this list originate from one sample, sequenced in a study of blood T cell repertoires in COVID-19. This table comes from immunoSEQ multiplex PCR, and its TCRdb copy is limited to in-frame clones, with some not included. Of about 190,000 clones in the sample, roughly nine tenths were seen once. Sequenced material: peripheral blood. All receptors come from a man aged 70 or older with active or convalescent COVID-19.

The chain's CDR3 is CASSQDSGSTTDTQYF. Written as DNA, the CDR3 is TGCGCCAGCAGCCAAGATAGCGGGAGTACTACAGATACGCAGTATTTT. This chain links TRBV4-3 with TRBJ2-3; 9 bases line up with TRBD2. Germline V CDR1 and CDR2: LGHNA, YSLEER. The J segment lost 3 bases and the V segment lost 0 bases, leaving 4 bases of the junction unmatched. This CDR3 is 16 amino acids long.

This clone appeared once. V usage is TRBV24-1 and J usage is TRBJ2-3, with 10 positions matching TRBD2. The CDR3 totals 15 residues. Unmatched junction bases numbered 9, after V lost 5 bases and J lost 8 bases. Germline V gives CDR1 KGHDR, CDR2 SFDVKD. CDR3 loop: CATSVSSGSSRTQYF. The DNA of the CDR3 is TGTGCCACCAGTGTTTCTAGCGGGAGTTCGCGTACGCAGTATTTT.

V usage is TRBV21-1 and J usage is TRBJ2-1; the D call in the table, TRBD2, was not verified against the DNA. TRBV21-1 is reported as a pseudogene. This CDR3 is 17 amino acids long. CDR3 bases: TGTGCCAGCAGCAAAGTAGCGGCTAGCGGGACGCTATGTTTGGAGTTCTTC. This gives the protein CASSKVAASGTLCLEFF.